Listed below are T cell receptor beta chains from one sample, sequenced in a study of blood T cell repertoires in COVID-19. Here immunoSEQ multiplex PCR was the method, and the copy in TCRdb shows in-frame clones only, minus some. Of 43,000 or so clones in the sample, around 88% were seen once. The sample consisted of peripheral blood. The receptor source for this set is a woman at least 80 years old with acute or convalescent COVID-19. Both conserved end residues are part of each CDR3. Fields, in order: D gene, J gene, clone size, V gene, CDR3 protein, CDR3 DNA. The D gene is left open where the match is weak. The size field is filled for only some rows; it gives once, few, many or a size class.

D: .
J: TRBJ1-3
size: .
V: TRBV5-6
CDR3: CASRISGGGPGNTIYF
DNA: TGTGCCAGCCGAATTAGCGGTGGAGGGCCTGGAAACACCATATATTTT

D: .
J: TRBJ2-3
size: .
V: TRBV4-2
CDR3: CASSQFRGTDTQYF
DNA: TGTGCCAGCAGCCAATTCCGGGGCACAGATACGCAGTATTTT

D: TRBD2
J: TRBJ2-4
size: few
V: TRBV6-5
CDR3: CASSSVAGDQNIQYF
DNA: TGTGCCAGCAGTTCGGTAGCGGGGGATCAAAACATTCAGTACTTC

D: .
J: TRBJ1-2
size: once
V: TRBV5-6
CDR3: CASSLGTVWSNYGYTF
DNA: TGTGCCAGCAGCTTGGGCACAGTCTGGTCTAACTATGGCTACACCTTC

D: .
J: TRBJ1-1
size: .
V: TRBV5-1
CDR3: CASSPSGGVNTEAFF
DNA: TGCGCCAGCAGCCCTAGTGGGGGGGTGAACACTGAAGCTTTCTTT

D: TRBD2
J: TRBJ2-7
size: .
V: TRBV4-2
CDR3: CASSQTAGGNLEQYF
DNA: TGTGCCAGCAGCCAGACAGCGGGGGGCAATCTCGAGCAGTACTTC

D: TRBD1
J: TRBJ1-5
size: .
V: TRBV7-9
CDR3: CASSQTGGSNQPQHF
DNA: TGTGCCAGCAGCCAGACAGGGGGTAGCAATCAGCCCCAGCATTTT

D: TRBD1
J: TRBJ2-1
size: .
V: TRBV5-1
CDR3: CASSLSTGVRNEQFF
DNA: TGCGCCAGCAGCTTGAGTACAGGGGTAAGGAATGAGCAGTTCTTC

D: TRBD1
J: TRBJ1-2
size: .
V: TRBV5-5
CDR3: CASSLSQGANYGYTF
DNA: TGTGCCAGCAGCTTGTCACAGGGGGCAAACTATGGCTACACCTTC

D: TRBD1
J: TRBJ1-6
size: .
V: TRBV30
CDR3: CAWRDRVSYNSPLHF
DNA: TGTGCCTGGAGGGACAGGGTATCCTATAATTCACCCCTCCACTTT

D: .
J: TRBJ1-3
size: .
V: TRBV3-1/TRBV3-2
CDR3: CASSRNSGNTIYF
DNA: TGTGCCAGCAGCCGTAACTCTGGAAACACCATATATTTT

D: TRBD1
J: TRBJ2-5
size: .
V: TRBV11-3
CDR3: CASSRDRGQETQYF
DNA: TGTGCCAGCAGCCGGGACAGGGGACAAGAGACCCAGTACTTC

D: .
J: TRBJ1-1
size: .
V: TRBV15
CDR3: CATSRGGAILTEAFF
DNA: TGTGCCACCAGCAGGGGGGGGGCAATACTCACTGAAGCTTTCTTT

D: TRBD1
J: TRBJ1-2
size: .
V: TRBV29-1
CDR3: CSAWDRAKGYTF
DNA: TGCAGCGCCTGGGACAGGGCGAAGGGATACACCTTC

D: TRBD1
J: TRBJ1-1
size: .
V: TRBV5-1
CDR3: CASRMAGGYTEAFF
DNA: TGCGCCAGCAGGATGGCAGGGGGCTACACTGAAGCTTTCTTT

D: TRBD1
J: TRBJ1-4
size: .
V: TRBV19
CDR3: CASTQEGAGWEKLFF
DNA: TGTGCCAGTACCCAGGAGGGGGCTGGGTGGGAAAAACTGTTTTTT

D: TRBD1
J: TRBJ2-2
size: .
V: TRBV5-1
CDR3: CASRTQGAFNTGELFF
DNA: TGCGCCAGCAGGACACAGGGGGCGTTTAACACCGGGGAGCTGTTTTTT

D: TRBD2
J: TRBJ2-1
size: .
V: TRBV27
CDR3: CASTGGASVNEQFF
DNA: TGTGCCAGCACCGGGGGGGCCTCTGTTAATGAGCAGTTCTTC

D: .
J: TRBJ1-4
size: .
V: TRBV20-1
CDR3: CSASYLRSEKLFF
DNA: TGCAGTGCTAGTTACTTACGGTCTGAAAAACTGTTTTTT

D: TRBD1
J: TRBJ2-3
size: .
V: TRBV13
CDR3: CASSRTGGTDTQYF
DNA: TGTGCCAGCAGCCGGACAGGGGGAACAGATACGCAGTATTTT

D: .
J: TRBJ1-5
size: .
V: TRBV2
CDR3: CASGKEGVGNQPQHF
DNA: TGTGCCAGCGGTAAGGAAGGGGTGGGAAATCAGCCCCAGCATTTT

D: .
J: TRBJ1-4
size: .
V: TRBV2
CDR3: CASSESRGGKLFF
DNA: TGTGCCAGCAGTGAGAGCAGGGGCGGAAAACTGTTTTTT

D: TRBD1
J: TRBJ1-4
size: .
V: TRBV29-1
CDR3: CSATTGGGEKLFF
DNA: TGCAGCGCCACAACAGGGGGCGGTGAAAAACTGTTTTTT

D: TRBD2
J: TRBJ2-5
size: few
V: TRBV3-1/TRBV3-2
CDR3: CASSQGGLAGVETQYF
DNA: TGTGCCAGCAGCCAAGGTGGACTAGCGGGGGTTGAGACCCAGTACTTC

D: .
J: TRBJ2-6
size: .
V: TRBV6-7
CDR3: CASSYGGYGSGANVLTF
DNA: TGTGCCAGCAGTTACGGGGGCTATGGTTCTGGGGCCAACGTCCTGACTTTC

D: .
J: TRBJ1-2
size: .
V: TRBV6-5
CDR3: CASGRGGARSSGYTF
DNA: TGTGCCAGCGGGCGGGGCGGGGCCCGGAGTTCTGGCTACACCTTC

D: .
J: TRBJ1-6
size: few
V: TRBV3-1/TRBV3-2
CDR3: CASSPGVNSPLHF
DNA: TGTGCCAGCAGCCCAGGGGTCAATTCACCCCTCCACTTT

D: .
J: TRBJ1-4
size: few
V: TRBV2
CDR3: CASGGLRNEKLFF
DNA: TGTGCCAGTGGGGGACTCCGTAATGAAAAACTGTTTTTT

D: .
J: TRBJ1-5
size: .
V: TRBV3-1/TRBV3-2
CDR3: CASSQVPGGGKPQHF
DNA: TGTGCCAGCAGCCAAGTACCAGGTGGTGGAAAGCCCCAGCATTTT

D: .
J: TRBJ2-7
size: .
V: TRBV6-5
CDR3: CASSYSRAGYEQYF
DNA: TGTGCCAGCAGTTACTCACGGGCGGGATACGAGCAGTACTTC

D: TRBD1
J: TRBJ1-1
size: .
V: TRBV7-9
CDR3: CASRPGGRTEAFF
DNA: TGTGCCAGCAGGCCAGGGGGTAGGACTGAAGCTTTCTTT

D: .
J: TRBJ2-1
size: few
V: TRBV3-1/TRBV3-2
CDR3: CASSQEWRAENNEQFF
DNA: TGTGCCAGCAGCCAAGAATGGAGGGCAGAAAACAATGAGCAGTTCTTC

D: .
J: TRBJ2-5
size: once
V: TRBV4-1
CDR3: CASSLPISGQETQYF
DNA: TGCGCCAGCAGCCTCCCAATTTCGGGCCAAGAGACCCAGTACTTC

D: .
J: TRBJ1-1
size: .
V: TRBV3-1/TRBV3-2
CDR3: CASSPTNGGPEAFF
DNA: TGTGCCAGCAGCCCGACGAATGGAGGTCCTGAAGCTTTCTTT

D: TRBD2
J: TRBJ2-7
size: .
V: TRBV18
CDR3: CASSPPAGVRNEQYF
DNA: TGTGCCAGCTCACCCCCTGCGGGGGTAAGGAACGAGCAGTACTTC

D: TRBD1
J: TRBJ1-1
size: .
V: TRBV6-5
CDR3: CASRDRRDTEAFF
DNA: TGTGCCAGCAGGGACAGGAGGGATACTGAAGCTTTCTTT

D: .
J: TRBJ1-3
size: .
V: TRBV18
CDR3: CASSPRGPTHSGNTIYF
DNA: TGTGCCAGCTCACCACGAGGCCCTACCCACTCTGGAAACACCATATATTTT